A single sample gave rise to the 7 T cell receptor beta chains below, sequenced in a study of liver allograft versus peripheral blood T cells. The overall study: Recipients' peripheral blood supplied the T cell receptor repertoires against which those in transplanted livers were compared.

TCRdb analysed the reads with MiXCR anew, one entry per CDR3 protein. The sample comprises 8,500 to 14,000 distinct CDR3 sequences, around a quarter of which are singletons, and around 1.4% rests with the top ten. The receptors here all came from a human patient who had a liver transplant. Some T cells may have originated in the graft donor.

Relative to its sample, this clonotype is medium-sized. The chain is built from TRBV6-2 or TRBV6-3 and TRBJ1-1, with D unclear. Germline V gene sequence: CDR1 MNHEY, CDR2 SVGEGT. Trimming took off 0 bases at V and 5 bases at J, with 10 bases between the two ends. This CDR3 contains 14 residues. The CDR3 bases are TGTGCCAGCAGTTACTCGCCGTGGGGAACTGAAGCTTTCTTT. It codes for CASSYSPWGTEAFF.

To note about this clonotype: A much more abundant neighbour one base away suggests this may be a read error. This chain connects TRBV6-6 to TRBJ1-1; possible D gene TRBD1, 6 bases. CDR3 length equals 16 residues. The germline CDR1 and CDR2 sequences are MNHNY and SVGAGI (reference sequence). DNA of the CDR3: TGTGCCAGCAGTTACTCGAAAAGGGACATGAACACTGAAGCTCTCTTT. It encodes CASSYSKRDMNTEALF.

This clonotype was seen at least ten times. The chain's CDR3 is CAISESGDEEGQYF. The CDR3 DNA is TGTGCCATCAGTGAGTCGGGGGACGAAGAGGGGCAGTACTTC. The V gene is TRBV10-3, the J gene TRBJ2-7; D tentatively fits TRBD1 or TRBD2 (5 bases each). Germline V gives CDR1 ENHRY, CDR2 SYGVKD. The CDR3 runs 14 residues. With 0 bases removed from V and 9 bases from J, the gap between germline ends came to 15 bases.

This clonotype was seen more than once but under ten times. This chain uses TRBV20-1 with TRBJ2-7, with a possible D match to TRBD2 (6 bases). This CDR3 is built from 16 residues. Per germline, CDR1 DFQATT and CDR2 SNEGSKA (reference sequence). The V end lost 0 bases, the J end lost 2 bases, and 17 bases lay between the germline ends. DNA for the CDR3: TGCAGTGCTAGAGATCACGGGGAGGCCGTCGCCTACGAGCAGTACTTC. This encodes CSARDHGEAVAYEQYF.

V and J are TRBV6-2 or TRBV6-3 and TRBJ2-2, with D perhaps matching TRBD2 (6 bases). V gave up 5 bases and J gave up 4 bases, with 17 bases separating them. Germline-derived CDR1 and CDR2 are MNHEY and SVGEGT. The CDR3 is made up of 16 amino acids. This CDR3 reads CASSARLDLATGELFF. The CDR3 DNA reads TGTGCCAGCAGTGCCCGACTAGATCTCGCCACCGGGGAGCTGTTTTTT.

In this sample, this clonotype is medium-sized. The chain uses TRBV19 and TRBJ1-4, with D perhaps TRBD1 (5 bases). The ends were cut back, 5 bases at V and 4 bases at J, with 8 bases in the middle. From germline, CDR1 is LNHDA and CDR2 SQIVND (reference sequence). The CDR3 loop spans 13 amino acids. CDR3 protein: CASSDRINEKLFF. DNA for the CDR3: TGTGCCAGTAGTGACAGAATTAATGAAAAACTGTTTTTT.

This clonotype rates as medium-sized. The V call is TRBV15, the J call TRBJ1-4; 8 positions match TRBD1. The V segment lost 9 bases and the J segment 6 bases; nucleotides outside the gene matches: 9. Germline CDR1 LNHNV, CDR2 YYDKDF (reference sequence). This CDR3 contains 14 residues. In DNA form, the CDR3 reads TGTGCCACAAGCTGGGGACAGGTGGATGAAAAACTGTTTTTT. It is translated as CATSWGQVDEKLFF.